This is a list of T cell receptor beta chains from one sample in a study of cytomegalovirus exposure and HLA in healthy donors. Using immunoSEQ multiplex PCR, the repertoire was profiled, and TCRdb retains in-frame clones only, with some absent. The data include roughly 110,000 clones; the top ten clones carry 6.8%. Sequencing was performed on PBMCs. These receptors were obtained from a middle-aged man in good health and CMV-seropositive. Each CDR3 is given with its conserved first and last residue.

cdr3_aa: CASRAGGLREQYF
j_call: TRBJ2-7
v_call: TRBV28

cdr3_aa: CASSQTGNVFTDTQYF
j_call: TRBJ2-3
v_call: TRBV7-9

cdr3_aa: CASSQDPYTTDTQYF
j_call: TRBJ2-3
v_call: TRBV4-1

cdr3_aa: CASTVTSGMRHEQYF
j_call: TRBJ2-7
v_call: TRBV19

cdr3_aa: CASSVHRGPDTEAFF
j_call: TRBJ1-1
v_call: TRBV19

cdr3_aa: CASSSPGYTEAFF
j_call: TRBJ1-1
v_call: TRBV5-4

cdr3_aa: CASSLGGGPDTEAFF
j_call: TRBJ1-1
v_call: TRBV7-3

cdr3_aa: CASSLSRGHSPLHF
j_call: TRBJ1-6
v_call: TRBV28

cdr3_aa: CASGLGNTEAFF
j_call: TRBJ1-1
v_call: TRBV12-5

cdr3_aa: CASSATLPQLAGGVNEQFF
j_call: TRBJ2-1
v_call: TRBV9

cdr3_aa: CAISEQGPPGYTF
j_call: TRBJ1-2
v_call: TRBV10-3

cdr3_aa: CASSPKPGGFGEQYF
j_call: TRBJ2-5
v_call: TRBV6-5

cdr3_aa: CASSLGVRLAGPRLGEQYF
j_call: TRBJ2-7
v_call: TRBV7-8

cdr3_aa: CASSLRPGTGGQNNQPQHF
j_call: TRBJ1-5
v_call: TRBV28

cdr3_aa: CAWSVRVIGGSNPQGAGYTF
j_call: TRBJ1-2
v_call: TRBV30

cdr3_aa: CASSYSQGRGNYGYTF
j_call: TRBJ1-2
v_call: TRBV6-5

cdr3_aa: CASSLDGNQPQHF
j_call: TRBJ1-5
v_call: TRBV7-9

cdr3_aa: CASRELPGQSFF
j_call: TRBJ1-1
v_call: TRBV2

cdr3_aa: CASSSPQQSGTTTYEQYF
j_call: TRBJ2-7
v_call: TRBV28

cdr3_aa: CASSLGQRESGGELFF
j_call: TRBJ2-2
v_call: TRBV11-3

cdr3_aa: CASSQSQGVSTDTQYF
j_call: TRBJ2-3
v_call: TRBV4-1

cdr3_aa: CASSLEGRGDEKLFF
j_call: TRBJ1-4
v_call: TRBV7-6

cdr3_aa: CAMVGTETYEQYF
j_call: TRBJ2-7
v_call: TRBV2

cdr3_aa: CASSQERVPGELFF
j_call: TRBJ2-2
v_call: TRBV4-1

cdr3_aa: CASSQVQGPGGELFF
j_call: TRBJ2-2
v_call: TRBV4-2

cdr3_aa: CASSPGTGKGANEQFF
j_call: TRBJ2-1
v_call: TRBV7-9

cdr3_aa: CASVQGIGELFF
j_call: TRBJ2-2
v_call: TRBV2

cdr3_aa: CASGFRQGAVDYGYTF
j_call: TRBJ1-2
v_call: TRBV12-5

cdr3_aa: CASSWRVGQPQHF
j_call: TRBJ1-5
v_call: TRBV5-1